This T cell receptor beta chain was identified during a study of cytomegalovirus exposure and HLA in healthy donors. Turning to this clone: The antigen is not known.

Overall study results and limits: In vitro experiments confirmed that a few CMV-associated chains were specific for CMV antigens.

Trimming removed 1 base from V and 5 bases from J, with 11 bases in between. Germline loops: CDR1 SQVTM, CDR2 ANQGSEA. CDR3 length: 13 residues. Measured with immunoSEQ multiplex PCR; TCRdb has only the in-frame clones, and not every one. The data show fewer than 200,000 clones, with around 88% seen just once and 2% to 2.5% held by the top ten. While the first cohort had about 610 subjects, the donors belonged to the separate validation cohort of over a hundred subjects. The sequence derives from a woman in her late teens or twenties in good health and CMV-seronegative. Material for sequencing was PBMCs. The gene calls are TRBV29-1 and TRBJ1-2; D possibly corresponds to TRBD1 (6 bases). The CDR3 sequence: CSVEGRGGYGYTF. For the CDR3, the DNA is TGCAGCGTTGAAGGAAGAGGGGGTTATGGCTACACCTTC.